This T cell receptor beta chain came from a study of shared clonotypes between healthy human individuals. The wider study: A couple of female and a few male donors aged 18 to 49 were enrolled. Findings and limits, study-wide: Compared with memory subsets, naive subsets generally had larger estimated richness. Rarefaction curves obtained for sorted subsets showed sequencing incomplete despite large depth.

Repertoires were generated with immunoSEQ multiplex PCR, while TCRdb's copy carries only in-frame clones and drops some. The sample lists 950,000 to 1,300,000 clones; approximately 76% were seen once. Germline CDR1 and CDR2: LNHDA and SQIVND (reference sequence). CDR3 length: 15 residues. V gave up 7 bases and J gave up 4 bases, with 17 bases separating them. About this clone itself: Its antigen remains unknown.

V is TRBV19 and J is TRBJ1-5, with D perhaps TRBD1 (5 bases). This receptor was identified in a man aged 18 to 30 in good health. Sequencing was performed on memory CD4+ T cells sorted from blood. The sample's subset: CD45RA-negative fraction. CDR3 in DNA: TGTGCCAGTACCCCGGACAATTTCCTGAATCAGCCCCAGCATTTT. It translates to CASTPDNFLNQPQHF. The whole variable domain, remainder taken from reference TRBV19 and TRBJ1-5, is DGGITQSPKYLFRKEGQNVTLSCEQNLNHDAMYWYRQDPGQGLRLIYYSQIVNDFQKGDIAEGYSVSREKKESFPLTVTSAQKNPTAFYLCASTPDNFLNQPQHFGDGTRLSIL.